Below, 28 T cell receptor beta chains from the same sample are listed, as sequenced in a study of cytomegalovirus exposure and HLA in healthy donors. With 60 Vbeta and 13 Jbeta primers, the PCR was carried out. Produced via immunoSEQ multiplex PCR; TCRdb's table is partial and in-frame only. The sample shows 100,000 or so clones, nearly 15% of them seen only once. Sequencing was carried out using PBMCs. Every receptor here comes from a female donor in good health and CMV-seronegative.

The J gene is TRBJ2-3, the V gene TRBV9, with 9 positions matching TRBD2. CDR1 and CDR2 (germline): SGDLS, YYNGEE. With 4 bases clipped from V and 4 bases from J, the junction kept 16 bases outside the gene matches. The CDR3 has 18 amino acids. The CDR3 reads CASSHPLRLAAGPDTQYF. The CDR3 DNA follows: TGTGCCAGCAGCCACCCTCTCAGACTAGCGGCAGGCCCAGATACGCAGTATTTT. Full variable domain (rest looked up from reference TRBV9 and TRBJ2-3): DSGVTQTPKHLITATGQRVTLRCSPRSGDLSVYWYQQSLDQGLQFLIQYYNGEERAKGNILERFSAQQFPDLHSELNLSSLELGDSALYFCASSHPLRLAAGPDTQYFGPGTRLTVL.

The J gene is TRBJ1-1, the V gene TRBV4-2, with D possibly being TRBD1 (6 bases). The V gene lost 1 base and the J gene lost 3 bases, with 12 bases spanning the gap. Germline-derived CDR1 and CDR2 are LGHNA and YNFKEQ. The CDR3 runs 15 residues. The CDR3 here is CASSQAQGYDTEAFF. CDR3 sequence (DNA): TGTGCCAGCAGCCAAGCACAGGGATACGACACTGAAGCTTTCTTT.

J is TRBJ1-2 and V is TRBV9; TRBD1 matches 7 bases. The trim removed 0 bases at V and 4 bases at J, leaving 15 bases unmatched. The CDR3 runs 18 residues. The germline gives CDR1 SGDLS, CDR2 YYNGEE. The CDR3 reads CASSVDNRSGGSFYGYTF. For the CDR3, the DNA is TGTGCCAGCAGCGTAGACAACCGGTCAGGGGGTTCATTCTATGGCTACACCTTC.

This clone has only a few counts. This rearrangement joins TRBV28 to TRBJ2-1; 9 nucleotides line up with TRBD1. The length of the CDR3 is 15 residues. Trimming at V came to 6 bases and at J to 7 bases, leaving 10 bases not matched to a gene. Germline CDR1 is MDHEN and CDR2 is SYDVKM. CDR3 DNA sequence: TGTGCCAGCAGCGCTGGGGACAGGGTCTTGAATGAGCAGTTCTTC. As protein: CASSAGDRVLNEQFF.

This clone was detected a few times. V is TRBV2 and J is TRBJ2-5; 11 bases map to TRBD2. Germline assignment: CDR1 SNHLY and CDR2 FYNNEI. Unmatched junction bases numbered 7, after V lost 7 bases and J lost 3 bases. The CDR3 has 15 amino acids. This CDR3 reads CASNEGGLAEETQYF. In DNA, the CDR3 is TGTGCCAGCAACGAGGGGGGACTAGCGGAAGAGACCCAGTACTTC.

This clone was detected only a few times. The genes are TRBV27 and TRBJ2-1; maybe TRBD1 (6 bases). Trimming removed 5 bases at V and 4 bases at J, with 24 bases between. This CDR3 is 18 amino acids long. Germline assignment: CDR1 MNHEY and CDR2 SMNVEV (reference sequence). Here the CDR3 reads CASSRNIPLGAAYNEQFF. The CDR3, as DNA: TGTGCCAGCAGTCGTAATATTCCCCTGGGGGCTGCTTACAATGAGCAGTTCTTC.

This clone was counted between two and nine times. Here the CDR3 reads CASSVPNDRPGNTIYF. The CDR3, as DNA: TGTGCCAGCAGTGTCCCCAACGACAGGCCTGGAAACACCATATATTTT. J is TRBJ1-3 and V is TRBV28; possible D gene TRBD1, 6 bases. Trimming took 5 bases from V and 2 from J, leaving 16 bases between them. Germline loops: CDR1 MDHEN, CDR2 SYDVKM. The CDR3 is 16 residues long.

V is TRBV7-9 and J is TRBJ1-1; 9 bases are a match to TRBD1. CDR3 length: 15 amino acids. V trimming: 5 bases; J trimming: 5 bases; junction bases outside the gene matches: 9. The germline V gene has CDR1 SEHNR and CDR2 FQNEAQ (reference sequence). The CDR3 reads CASSRTGVRGTEAFF. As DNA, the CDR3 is TGTGCCAGCAGCCGGACAGGGGTTCGGGGAACTGAAGCTTTCTTT.

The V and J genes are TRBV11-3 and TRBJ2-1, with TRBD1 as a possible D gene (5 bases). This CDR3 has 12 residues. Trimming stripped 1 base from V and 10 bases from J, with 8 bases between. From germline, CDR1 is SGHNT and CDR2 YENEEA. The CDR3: CASSLGRTEQFF. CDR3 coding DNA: TGTGCCAGCAGCTTAGGCAGGACAGAGCAGTTCTTC.

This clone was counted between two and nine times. CDR3 in amino acids: CATSAQFATNEKLFF. CDR3 bases: TGTGCCACCAGCGCCCAGTTTGCAACTAATGAAAAACTGTTTTTT. The rearrangement uses TRBV15 and TRBJ1-4; D not certain. The ends were cut back, 5 bases at V and 0 bases at J, with 10 bases in the middle. This CDR3 contains 15 residues. Germline V gene sequence: CDR1 LNHNV, CDR2 YYDKDF (reference sequence).

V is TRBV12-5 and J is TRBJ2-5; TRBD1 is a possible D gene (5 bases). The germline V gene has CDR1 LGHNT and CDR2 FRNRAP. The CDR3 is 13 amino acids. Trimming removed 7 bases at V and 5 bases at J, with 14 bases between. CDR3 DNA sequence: TGTGCTAGTGCCGAAGGGGCTGAGGAGACCCAGTACTTC. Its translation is CASAEGAEETQYF.

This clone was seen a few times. CDR3 coding DNA: TGTGCCAGTAGCCCCGAACCGGGACAGGGGGCTCCAACTAATGAAAAACTGTTTTTT. As protein: CASSPEPGQGAPTNEKLFF. The chain carries TRBV19 and TRBJ1-4; 12 nucleotides line up with TRBD1. This CDR3 has 19 amino acids. CDR1 LNHDA and CDR2 SQIVND come from the germline V gene (reference sequence). The junction had 11 bases not matched to a gene; V was cut back by 6 bases and J by 0 bases.

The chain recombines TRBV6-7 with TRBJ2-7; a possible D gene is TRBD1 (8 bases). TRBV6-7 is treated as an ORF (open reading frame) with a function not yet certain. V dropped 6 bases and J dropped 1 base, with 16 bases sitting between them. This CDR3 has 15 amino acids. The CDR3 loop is CASRGGGTGSYEQYF. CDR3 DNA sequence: TGTGCCAGCAGGGGGGGAGGGACAGGATCCTACGAGCAGTACTTC.

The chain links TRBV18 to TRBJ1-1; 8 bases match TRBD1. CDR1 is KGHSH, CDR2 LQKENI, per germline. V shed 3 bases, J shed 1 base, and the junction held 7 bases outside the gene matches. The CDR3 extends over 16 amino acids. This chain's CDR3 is CASSPDRVLGNTEAFF. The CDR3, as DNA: TGTGCCAGCTCACCGGACAGGGTACTCGGGAACACTGAAGCTTTCTTT.

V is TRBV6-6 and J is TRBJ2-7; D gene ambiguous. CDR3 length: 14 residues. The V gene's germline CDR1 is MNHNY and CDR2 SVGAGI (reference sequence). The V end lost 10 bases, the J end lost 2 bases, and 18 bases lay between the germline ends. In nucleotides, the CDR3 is TGTGCCACCTACCAACAACAGATTCCCTACGAGCAGTACTTC. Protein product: CATYQQQIPYEQYF.

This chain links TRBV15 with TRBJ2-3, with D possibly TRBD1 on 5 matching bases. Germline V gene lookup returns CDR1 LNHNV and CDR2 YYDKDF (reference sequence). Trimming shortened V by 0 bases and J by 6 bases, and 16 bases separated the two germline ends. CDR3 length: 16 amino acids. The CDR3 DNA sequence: TGTGCCACCAGCAGAGACAGGACACAGGCGTTGGATACGCAGTATTTT. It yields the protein CATSRDRTQALDTQYF.

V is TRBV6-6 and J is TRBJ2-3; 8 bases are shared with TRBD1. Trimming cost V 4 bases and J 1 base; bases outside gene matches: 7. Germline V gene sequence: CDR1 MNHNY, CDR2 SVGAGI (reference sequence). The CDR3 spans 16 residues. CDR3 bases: TGTGCCAGCAGTTCCTACAGGGGGAGAGGCACAGATACGCAGTATTTT. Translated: CASSSYRGRGTDTQYF.

CDR3 in DNA: TGCAGCGTTGAAGAGACTAGCGGGAGGGCCGTTCCGGGCTACGAGCAGTACTTC. Amino acid sequence: CSVEETSGRAVPGYEQYF. This chain uses TRBV29-1 with TRBJ2-7; 14 bases align to TRBD2. CDR3 length: 18 residues. Trimming took 0 bases from V and 3 from J; bases not matched to a gene: 10. Germline loops: CDR1 SQVTM, CDR2 ANQGSEA.

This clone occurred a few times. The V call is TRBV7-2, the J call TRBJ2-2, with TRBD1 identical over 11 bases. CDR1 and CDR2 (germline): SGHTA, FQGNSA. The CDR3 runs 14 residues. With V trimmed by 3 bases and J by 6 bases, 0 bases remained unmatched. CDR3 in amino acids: CASSLGQGAGELFF. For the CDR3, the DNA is TGTGCCAGCAGCTTGGGACAGGGGGCCGGGGAGCTGTTTTTT.

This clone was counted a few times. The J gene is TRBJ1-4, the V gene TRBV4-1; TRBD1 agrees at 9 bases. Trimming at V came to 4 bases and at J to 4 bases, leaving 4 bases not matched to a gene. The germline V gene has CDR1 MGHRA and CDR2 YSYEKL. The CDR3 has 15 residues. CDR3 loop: CASSPGQGRNEKLFF. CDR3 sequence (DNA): TGCGCCAGCAGCCCGGGACAGGGACGTAATGAAAAACTGTTTTTT.

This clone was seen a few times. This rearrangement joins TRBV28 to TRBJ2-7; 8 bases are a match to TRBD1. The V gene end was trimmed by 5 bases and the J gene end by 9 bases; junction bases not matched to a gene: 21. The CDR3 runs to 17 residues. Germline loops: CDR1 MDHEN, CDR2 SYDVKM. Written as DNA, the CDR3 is TGTGCCAGCAGTCCTCAAGCCCTAGGACAGGGCACCGGAGGGCAGTACTTC. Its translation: CASSPQALGQGTGGQYF.

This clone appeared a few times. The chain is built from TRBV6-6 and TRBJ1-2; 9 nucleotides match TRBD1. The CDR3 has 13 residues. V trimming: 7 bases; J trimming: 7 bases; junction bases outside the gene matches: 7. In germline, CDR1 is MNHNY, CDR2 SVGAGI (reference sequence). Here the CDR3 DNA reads TGTGCCAGCACCACGGGACAGGGCTCTGGCTACACCTTC. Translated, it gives CASTTGQGSGYTF.

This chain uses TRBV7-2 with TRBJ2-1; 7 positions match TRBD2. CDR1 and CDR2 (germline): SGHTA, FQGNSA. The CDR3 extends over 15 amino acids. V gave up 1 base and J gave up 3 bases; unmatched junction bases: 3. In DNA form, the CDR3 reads TGTGCCAGCAGCTTAGAATCTAGCGGCTACAATGAGCAGTTCTTC. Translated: CASSLESSGYNEQFF. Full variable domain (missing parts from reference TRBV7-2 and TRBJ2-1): GAGVSQSPSNKVTEKGKDVELRCDPISGHTALYWYRQSLGQGLEFLIYFQGNSAPDKSGLPSDRFSAERTGGSVSTLTIQRTQQEDSAVYLCASSLESSGYNEQFFGPGTRLTVL.

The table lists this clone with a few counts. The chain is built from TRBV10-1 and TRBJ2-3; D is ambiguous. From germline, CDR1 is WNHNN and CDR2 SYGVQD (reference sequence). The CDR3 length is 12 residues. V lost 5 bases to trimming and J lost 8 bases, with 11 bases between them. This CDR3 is CASSPPAGTQYF. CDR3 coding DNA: TGCGCCAGCAGTCCACCTGCAGGTACGCAGTATTTT.

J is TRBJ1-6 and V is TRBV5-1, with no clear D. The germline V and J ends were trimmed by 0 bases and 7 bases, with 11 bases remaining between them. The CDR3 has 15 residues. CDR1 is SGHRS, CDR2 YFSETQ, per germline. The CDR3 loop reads CASSLGSGMNSPLHF. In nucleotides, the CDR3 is TGCGCCAGCAGCTTGGGGTCCGGGATGAATTCACCCCTCCACTTT.

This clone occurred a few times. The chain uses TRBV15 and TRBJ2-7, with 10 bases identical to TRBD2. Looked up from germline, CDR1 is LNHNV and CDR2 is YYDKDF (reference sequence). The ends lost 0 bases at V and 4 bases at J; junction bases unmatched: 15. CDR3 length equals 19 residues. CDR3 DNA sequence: TGTGCCACCAGCAGAGATGGAACAGGGCTAGCGGGAGTCCGATACGAGCAGTACTTC. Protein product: CATSRDGTGLAGVRYEQYF.

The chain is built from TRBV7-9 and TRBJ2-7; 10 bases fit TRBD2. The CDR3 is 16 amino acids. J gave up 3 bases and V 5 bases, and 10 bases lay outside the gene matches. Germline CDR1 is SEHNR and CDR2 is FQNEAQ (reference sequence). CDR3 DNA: TGTGCCAGCAGCCCAGGACCTAGCGGGAGAATCTACGAGCAGTACTTC. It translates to CASSPGPSGRIYEQYF.

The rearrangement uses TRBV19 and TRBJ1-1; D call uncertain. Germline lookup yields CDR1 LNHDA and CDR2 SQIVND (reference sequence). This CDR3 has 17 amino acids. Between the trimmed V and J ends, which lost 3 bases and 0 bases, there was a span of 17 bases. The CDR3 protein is CASSIYFRPAMNTEAFF. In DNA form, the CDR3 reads TGTGCCAGTAGTATTTATTTCAGGCCGGCGATGAACACTGAAGCTTTCTTT.